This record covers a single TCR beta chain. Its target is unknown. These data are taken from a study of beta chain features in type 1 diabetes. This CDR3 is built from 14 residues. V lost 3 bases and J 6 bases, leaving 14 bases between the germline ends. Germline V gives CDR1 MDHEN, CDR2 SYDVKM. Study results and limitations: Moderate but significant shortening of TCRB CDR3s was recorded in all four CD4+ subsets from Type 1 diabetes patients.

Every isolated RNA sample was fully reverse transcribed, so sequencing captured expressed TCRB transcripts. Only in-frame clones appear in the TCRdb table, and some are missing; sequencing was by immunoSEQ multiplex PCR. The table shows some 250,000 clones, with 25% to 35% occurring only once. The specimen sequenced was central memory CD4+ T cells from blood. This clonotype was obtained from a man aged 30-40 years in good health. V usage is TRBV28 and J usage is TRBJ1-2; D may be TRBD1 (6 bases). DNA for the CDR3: TGTGCCAGCAGTTTCCCTACAGGGCGGGATGGCTACACCTTC. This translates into CASSFPTGRDGYTF.